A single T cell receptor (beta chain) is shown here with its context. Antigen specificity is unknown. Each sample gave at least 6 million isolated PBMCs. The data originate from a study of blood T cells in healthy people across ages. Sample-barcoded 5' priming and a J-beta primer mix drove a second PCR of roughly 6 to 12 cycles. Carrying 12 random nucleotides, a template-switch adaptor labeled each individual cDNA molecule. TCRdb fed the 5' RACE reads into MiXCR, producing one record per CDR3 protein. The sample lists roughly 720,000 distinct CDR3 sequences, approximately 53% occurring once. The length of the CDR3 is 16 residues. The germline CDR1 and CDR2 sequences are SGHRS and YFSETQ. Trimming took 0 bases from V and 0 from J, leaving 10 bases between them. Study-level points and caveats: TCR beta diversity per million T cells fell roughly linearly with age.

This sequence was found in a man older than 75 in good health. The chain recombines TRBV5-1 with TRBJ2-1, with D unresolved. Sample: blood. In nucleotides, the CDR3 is TGCGCCAGCAGCTTGGAGGTCGTAAGCTCCTACAATGAGCAGTTCTTC. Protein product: CASSLEVVSSYNEQFF.